This is a list of T cell receptor beta chains from one sample in a study of T cell responses to AZD1222 COVID-19 vaccine. TCRdb's table, derived via immunoSEQ multiplex PCR, lists solely in-frame clones and lacks some. The sample lists 100,000 or so clones, roughly 85% seen once, with around 3.1% in the top ten. Source: peripheral blood, taken on day 0 of AZD1222 vaccination. All receptors come from an adult in good health. Both conserved end residues are part of each CDR3. The D gene is left open where the match is weak. The size of a clone is reported for some rows only, either as once, few or many, or as a class for expanded clones.

j_gene: TRBJ2-5
v_gene: TRBV25-1
d_gene: TRBD1
abundance: NA
CDR3aa: CASSAPPGQGGETQYF
CDR3nt: TGTGCCAGCAGTGCCCCCCCGGGACAGGGAGGGGAGACCCAGTACTTC

j_gene: TRBJ2-7
v_gene: TRBV18
d_gene: NA
abundance: NA
CDR3aa: CASSTREAYEQYF
CDR3nt: TGTGCCAGCTCGACCCGGGAAGCCTACGAGCAGTACTTC

j_gene: TRBJ2-2
v_gene: TRBV7-3
d_gene: NA
abundance: NA
CDR3aa: CASSRGPNTGELFF
CDR3nt: TGTGCCAGCAGCCGGGGTCCGAACACCGGGGAGCTGTTTTTT

j_gene: TRBJ1-5
v_gene: TRBV10-3
d_gene: NA
abundance: NA
CDR3aa: CAISGDDSHSNQPQHF
CDR3nt: TGTGCCATCAGTGGGGATGACAGTCATAGCAATCAGCCCCAGCATTTT

j_gene: TRBJ1-6
v_gene: TRBV4-3
d_gene: NA
abundance: NA
CDR3aa: CASSQDGSSYNSPLHF
CDR3nt: TGCGCCAGCAGCCAAGACGGGAGCTCCTATAATTCACCCCTCCACTTT

j_gene: TRBJ2-1
v_gene: TRBV11-3
d_gene: NA
abundance: NA
CDR3aa: CASSTNPGGHEQFF
CDR3nt: TGTGCCAGCAGCACCAATCCCGGGGGCCATGAGCAGTTCTTC

j_gene: TRBJ1-3
v_gene: TRBV5-1
d_gene: NA
abundance: once
CDR3aa: CASSLGGVSGNTIYF
CDR3nt: TGTGCCAGCAGCTTGGGCGGGGTGTCTGGAAACACCATATATTTT

j_gene: TRBJ2-1
v_gene: TRBV3-1/TRBV3-2
d_gene: TRBD1
abundance: NA
CDR3aa: CASSPGQGSYNEQFF
CDR3nt: TGTGCCAGCAGCCCCGGACAGGGCTCCTACAATGAGCAGTTCTTC

j_gene: TRBJ1-6
v_gene: TRBV19
d_gene: NA
abundance: NA
CDR3aa: CASSELTNSPLHF
CDR3nt: TGTGCCAGTAGTGAACTGACTAATTCACCCCTCCACTTT

j_gene: TRBJ1-2
v_gene: TRBV6-5
d_gene: NA
abundance: NA
CDR3aa: CASRIGQPNYGYTF
CDR3nt: TGTGCCAGCAGAATAGGACAGCCTAACTATGGCTACACCTTC

j_gene: TRBJ1-4
v_gene: TRBV9
d_gene: NA
abundance: NA
CDR3aa: CASSVMGTENEKLFF
CDR3nt: TGTGCCAGCAGCGTCATGGGGACCGAAAATGAAAAACTGTTTTTT

j_gene: TRBJ1-2
v_gene: TRBV3-1/TRBV3-2
d_gene: NA
abundance: NA
CDR3aa: CASSQDSAGYTF
CDR3nt: TGTGCCAGCAGCCAGGACAGTGCCGGCTACACCTTC

j_gene: TRBJ1-5
v_gene: TRBV5-4
d_gene: NA
abundance: NA
CDR3aa: CASSLLDQPQHF
CDR3nt: TGTGCCAGCAGCTTGCTCGATCAGCCCCAGCATTTT

j_gene: TRBJ2-2
v_gene: TRBV13
d_gene: NA
abundance: NA
CDR3aa: CASSLATPRGRYKTGELFF
CDR3nt: TGTGCCAGCAGCTTAGCTACCCCGAGGGGAAGGTACAAAACCGGGGAGCTGTTTTTT

j_gene: TRBJ1-5
v_gene: TRBV24-1
d_gene: NA
abundance: NA
CDR3aa: CATSGEGSTYQPQHF
CDR3nt: TGTGCCACCAGTGGGGAGGGGTCAACGTATCAGCCCCAGCATTTT

j_gene: TRBJ1-2
v_gene: TRBV7-2
d_gene: NA
abundance: NA
CDR3aa: CASSLDSFSGDYGYTF
CDR3nt: TGTGCCAGCAGCTTAGATAGTTTCTCGGGAGACTATGGCTACACCTTC

j_gene: TRBJ2-3
v_gene: TRBV4-3
d_gene: NA
abundance: NA
CDR3aa: CASSQEQLADTQYF
CDR3nt: TGCGCCAGCAGCCAAGAGCAGTTGGCAGATACGCAGTATTTT

j_gene: TRBJ2-7
v_gene: TRBV5-6
d_gene: TRBD2
abundance: NA
CDR3aa: CASSSLAGLAREQYF
CDR3nt: TGTGCCAGCAGCTCCCTTGCGGGACTAGCGCGGGAGCAGTACTTC

j_gene: TRBJ1-2
v_gene: TRBV5-1
d_gene: NA
abundance: NA
CDR3aa: CASSAQQGYGYTF
CDR3nt: TGCGCCAGCAGCGCCCAACAGGGCTATGGCTACACCTTC

j_gene: TRBJ1-2
v_gene: TRBV5-5
d_gene: NA
abundance: NA
CDR3aa: CASSSRGLYYGYTF
CDR3nt: TGTGCCAGCAGCTCCCGGGGGCTTTACTATGGCTACACCTTC

j_gene: TRBJ2-5
v_gene: TRBV29-1
d_gene: NA
abundance: once
CDR3aa: CSVGGGNGETQYF
CDR3nt: TGCAGCGTTGGTGGGGGCAACGGAGAGACCCAGTACTTC

j_gene: TRBJ1-1
v_gene: TRBV12-5
d_gene: NA
abundance: NA
CDR3aa: CASGMNRARQAFF
CDR3nt: TGTGCTAGTGGTATGAACAGGGCCCGCCAAGCTTTCTTT

j_gene: TRBJ1-1
v_gene: TRBV30
d_gene: NA
abundance: NA
CDR3aa: CAWRLDSLGLAFF
CDR3nt: TGTGCCTGGAGGCTGGACAGCTTGGGTTTAGCTTTCTTT

j_gene: TRBJ1-5
v_gene: TRBV7-2
d_gene: NA
abundance: NA
CDR3aa: CASSLEQGGNQPQHF
CDR3nt: TGTGCCAGCAGCTTAGAACAGGGCGGCAATCAGCCCCAGCATTTT

j_gene: TRBJ2-2
v_gene: TRBV19
d_gene: NA
abundance: NA
CDR3aa: CASSSRPKPNTGELFF
CDR3nt: TGTGCCAGTAGTTCGAGACCCAAGCCGAACACCGGGGAGCTGTTTTTT